The 13 T cell receptor beta chains presented below share a single source sample, sequenced in a study of low-dose radiotherapy and immunotherapy resistance in tumors (dated by TCRdb to 2021 to 2024). The instrument given in TCRdb is Illumina HiSeq 2500. Superscript III and a set of TRAV- and TRBV-specific primers were used to synthesize first-strand cDNA, so that both TCRalpha and TCRbeta chains were covered. A roughly 19-cycle PCR with Phusion amplified the TCRs, pairing a constant-region primer with the adapter that was attached to the V primers. TCRdb's own reprocessing of the public reads used fastp at Q25 and MiXCR and kept productive beta chains. Rows with a matching CDR3 protein are joined into one entry that keeps the most common DNA and genes. The sample includes tens of thousands of distinct CDR3 sequences, with about a sixth observed a single time. 2.8% of the sample belongs to the ten largest clones.

The time point tag for this specimen amounts to: before trial treatment. Sequencing was performed on PBMCs, taken before treatment. The source of these receptors is a male donor with prostate cancer.

A remark on this clonotype: With a much larger clone just one base away, this may be a read error. The rearrangement joins TRBV30 to TRBJ1-4, with a tentative D call TRBD1 (5 bases). This CDR3 has 11 amino acids. CDR1 is GTSNPN and CDR2 is SVGIG in the germline V gene (reference sequence). CDR3 residues: CSWSVDSSLFF. The CDR3, as DNA: TGTTCCTGGAGTGTCGACAGTTCCTTGTTTTTT.

In its sample, this clonotype was seen many times. CDR3 nucleotides: TGTGCCAGCAGCCTCGATCAAGACTTCTTCTCCTACGAGCAGTACTTC. It is translated as CASSLDQDFFSYEQYF. The chain is built from TRBV3-1 and TRBJ2-7; D ambiguous. Germline CDR1 is LGHDT and CDR2 is YNNKEL (reference sequence). This CDR3 is built from 16 residues. Trimming pared 4 bases from V and 0 bases from J, leaving 16 bases between.

This clonotype was seen at least ten times. V and J are TRBV30 and TRBJ2-3; 10 bases map to TRBD2. Trimming took 6 bases from V and 4 from J; bases not matched to a gene: 7. The CDR3 covers 14 residues. Germline V gene data show CDR1 as GTSNPN and CDR2 as SVGIG (reference sequence). CDR3 nucleotides: TGTGCCTGCCTCAGCGGGGGGGCGTCAGATACGCAGTATTTT. Translated, it gives CACLSGGASDTQYF. Full variable domain (missing parts from reference TRBV30 and TRBJ2-3): SQTIHQWPATLVQPVGSPLSLECTVEGTSNPNLYWYRQAAGRGLQLLFYSVGIGQISSEVPQNLSASRPQDRQFILSSKKLLLSDSGFYLCACLSGGASDTQYFGPGTRLTVL.

With regard to this clonotype: The likely explanation is a read error, given a far larger clone one base away. V is TRBV13 and J is TRBJ1-1; no clear D gene. The CDR3 totals 14 residues. The V and J ends lost 5 bases and 4 bases respectively, with 14 bases between them. The V gene's germline CDR1 is PRHDT and CDR2 FYEKMQ (reference sequence). The CDR3 sequence is CASSPDGVVTEAFF. Here the CDR3 DNA reads TGTGCCAGCAGCCCCGACGGGGTGGTCACTGAAGCTTTCTTT.

The chain uses TRBV14 and TRBJ1-1; D is unresolved. The CDR3 length is 14 residues. Germline loops: CDR1 SGHDN, CDR2 FVKESK. Trimming removed 4 bases from V and 1 base from J, with 10 bases in between. The CDR3 nucleotides read TGTGCCAGCAGCCTTTGGTCCGGGAACACTGAAGCTTTCTTT. Protein product: CASSLWSGNTEAFF.

There are many counts of this clonotype. The chain combines TRBV12-5 with TRBJ1-6, with D unclear. Trimming pared 5 bases from V and 7 bases from J, leaving 9 bases between. Germline V gene sequence: CDR1 LGHNT, CDR2 FRNRAP. This CDR3 region has 13 residues. The CDR3 sequence is CASGTVGNSPLHF. CDR3 bases: TGTGCTAGTGGTACCGTGGGAAATTCACCCCTCCACTTT.

This clonotype was observed many times. The chain has TRBV19 and TRBJ2-7; the D call may be TRBD1 or TRBD2 (7 bases each). Trimming shortened V by 6 bases and J by 2 bases, and 11 bases separated the two germline ends. CDR3 size: 13 residues. Germline V gives CDR1 LNHDA, CDR2 SQIVND (reference sequence). The CDR3 spells CASRAGQTYEQYF. The CDR3 DNA is TGTGCCAGTAGAGCGGGACAGACCTACGAGCAGTACTTC.

This clonotype occurred many times. The chain combines TRBV3-1 with TRBJ1-1, with D possibly TRBD1 on 5 matching bases. CDR1 and CDR2 (germline): LGHDT, YNNKEL (reference sequence). This CDR3 contains 13 residues. Trimming took 1 base from V and 6 from J, leaving 9 bases between them. CDR3 amino acids: CASSQGTNAEAFF. DNA of the CDR3: TGTGCCAGCAGCCAAGGGACAAACGCTGAAGCTTTCTTT. Using reference TRBV3-1 and TRBJ1-1 for the parts outside the CDR3, the full variable domain is DTAVSQTPKYLVTQMGNDKSIKCEQNLGHDTMYWYKQDSKKFLKIMFSYNNKELIINETVPNRFSPKSPDKAHLNLHINSLELGDSAVYFCASSQGTNAEAFFGQGTRLTVV.

In its sample, this clonotype was seen many times. V is TRBV6-2 or TRBV6-3 and J is TRBJ1-6, with 10 bases matching TRBD1. Germline-derived CDR1 and CDR2 are MNHEY and SVGEGT. V lost 8 bases and J lost 0; bases outside the gene matches: 4. CDR3 length: 16 amino acids. CDR3: CASRTGGSSYNSPLHF. In nucleotides, the CDR3 is TGTGCCAGCCGGACAGGGGGAAGCTCCTATAATTCACCCCTCCACTTT.

This clonotype was counted ten times or more. The rearrangement joins TRBV7-9 to TRBJ2-1, with 8 bases matching TRBD2. After removal of 5 bases from V and 3 bases from J, the junction contained 3 bases not matched to a gene. This CDR3 has 14 amino acids. The V gene's germline CDR1 is SEHNR and CDR2 FQNEAQ (reference sequence). CDR3 region: CASSPGTSYNEQFF. CDR3 coding DNA: TGTGCCAGCAGCCCCGGGACTAGCTACAATGAGCAGTTCTTC.

This clonotype was counted ten times or more. The rearrangement links TRBV29-1 to TRBJ2-5; D possibly corresponds to TRBD2 (5 bases). Per the germline V gene, CDR1 is SQVTM and CDR2 is ANQGSEA. Trimming removed 8 bases at V and 4 bases at J, with 17 bases between. The CDR3 is made up of 13 amino acids. The CDR3 nucleotides are TGCAGCATTCCCCGGGATCCGGGAGAGACCCAGTACTTC. Translation: CSIPRDPGETQYF.

This clonotype was observed at least ten times. This chain joins TRBV20-1 and TRBJ2-6, with D possibly TRBD2 on 6 matching bases. Trimming took off 1 base at V and 0 bases at J, with 10 bases between the two ends. Germline V gene lookup returns CDR1 DFQATT and CDR2 SNEGSKA (reference sequence). The CDR3 totals 16 residues. Here the CDR3 reads CSARATTSSGANVLTF. CDR3 bases: TGCAGTGCTAGAGCAACGACTAGCTCTGGGGCCAACGTCCTGACTTTC.

This clonotype was counted at least ten times. The genes are TRBV13 and TRBJ2-1, with D maybe TRBD2 (5 bases). CDR1 and CDR2 from the germline V gene are PRHDT and FYEKMQ (reference sequence). Between the trimmed V and J ends, which lost 5 bases and 10 bases, there was a span of 9 bases. This CDR3 spans 11 amino acids. The CDR3 sequence: CASSPGLEQFF. CDR3 bases: TGTGCCAGCAGCCCCGGACTGGAGCAGTTCTTC.